A single sample gave rise to the 23 T cell receptor beta chains below, sequenced in a study of PD-1 blockade in mismatch repair-deficient tumors. Repertoires were generated with immunoSEQ multiplex PCR, while TCRdb's copy carries only in-frame clones and drops some. This sample carries tens of thousands of clones, roughly 80% of them seen once, and the ten largest clones take roughly 2.5%. Sample: peripheral blood, taken 12 weeks after starting pembrolizumab. The source of these receptors is an adult with mismatch repair-deficient cancer.

The rearrangement links TRBV14 to TRBJ2-5; 9 nucleotides align to TRBD1. Trimming removed 3 bases from V and 2 bases from J; junction bases left unmatched: 4. This CDR3 is built from 15 residues. Germline loops: CDR1 SGHDN, CDR2 FVKESK. CDR3 region: CASSQRGQGQETQYF. The CDR3, as DNA: TGTGCCAGCAGCCAGAGGGGACAGGGACAAGAGACCCAGTACTTC.

This chain joins TRBV9 and TRBJ1-1; D call uncertain. The ends were cut back, 3 bases at V and 3 bases at J, with 12 bases in the middle. CDR1 SGDLS and CDR2 YYNGEE come from the germline V gene. This CDR3 contains 14 residues. The CDR3: CASSAKGGHTEAFF. DNA for the CDR3: TGTGCCAGCAGCGCGAAGGGAGGGCACACTGAAGCTTTCTTT.

V gene TRBV5-1 combines with J gene TRBJ2-7, with D tentatively TRBD1 or TRBD2 (6 bases each). With 0 bases removed from V and 2 bases from J, the gap between germline ends came to 18 bases. CDR1 is SGHRS, CDR2 YFSETQ, per germline. The CDR3 contains 17 residues. The CDR3 DNA sequence: TGCGCCAGCAGCTTGGTCTTGGGGGGCGGGACCACCTACGAGCAGTACTTC. Its translation: CASSLVLGGGTTYEQYF.

This chain uses TRBV7-2 with TRBJ2-7; D ambiguous. The CDR3 spans 14 residues. V shed 0 bases and J shed 3 bases, with 9 bases lying between them. CDR1 is SGHTA and CDR2 is FQGNSA in the germline V gene. Here the CDR3 DNA reads TGTGCCAGCAGCTTAGCGGGCCGACACTACGAGCAGTACTTC. Encoded protein: CASSLAGRHYEQYF.

The genes are TRBV29-1 and TRBJ1-1; D not certain. The CDR3 contains 12 residues. The V end lost 5 bases, the J end lost 4 bases, and 11 bases lay between the germline ends. From germline, CDR1 is SQVTM and CDR2 ANQGSEA. The CDR3 region has the DNA TGCAGCGTTCGAGTGGGGTCCACTGAAGCTTTCTTT. Encoded protein: CSVRVGSTEAFF. Together with reference TRBV29-1 and TRBJ1-1, the CDR3 gives the full variable domain: SAVISQKPSRDICQRGTSLTIQCQVDSQVTMMFWYRQQPGQSLTLIATANQGSEATYESGFVIDKFPISRPNLTFSTLTVSNMSPEDSSIYLCSVRVGSTEAFFGQGTRLTVV.

This chain uses TRBV4-3 with TRBJ1-1, with D tentatively TRBD1 (5 bases). Trimming removed 0 bases from V and 5 bases from J, with 10 bases in between. Looked up from germline, CDR1 is LGHNA and CDR2 is YSLEER. The CDR3 sequence is 14 residues long. CDR3 DNA: TGCGCCAGCAGCCAAGATCTCAGGGTTACTGAAGCTTTCTTT. It translates to CASSQDLRVTEAFF.

The chain combines TRBV7-9 with TRBJ2-1, with D tentatively TRBD1 or TRBD2 (5 bases each). V lost 4 bases to trimming and J lost 0 bases, with 16 bases between them. The germline V gene has CDR1 SEHNR and CDR2 FQNEAQ (reference sequence). The CDR3 covers 17 residues. CDR3 residues: CASSWAGGASSYNEQFF. The CDR3 bases are TGTGCCAGCAGCTGGGCTGGGGGAGCCAGCTCCTACAATGAGCAGTTCTTC.

This chain uses TRBV29-1 with TRBJ1-2; D ambiguous. The CDR3 covers 14 residues. Looked up from germline, CDR1 is SQVTM and CDR2 is ANQGSEA. Trimming took 0 bases from V and 7 from J, leaving 15 bases between them. CDR3 amino acids: CSVEDLSRRSGYTF. CDR3 sequence (DNA): TGCAGCGTTGAAGATCTGAGCAGGAGAAGTGGCTACACCTTC.

V is TRBV5-1 and J is TRBJ2-2; a weak D match, TRBD2 (6 bases). Trimming cost V 0 bases and J 3 bases, with 12 bases left between them. The CDR3 has 16 amino acids. CDR1 and CDR2 from the germline V gene are SGHRS and YFSETQ. CDR3 amino acids: CASSLDGGEDTGELFF. For the CDR3, the DNA is TGCGCCAGCAGCTTGGATGGCGGGGAGGACACCGGGGAGCTGTTTTTT.

The gene calls are TRBV7-6 and TRBJ2-1, with 9 bases aligning to TRBD1. The germline V gene encodes CDR1 SGHVS and CDR2 FNYEAQ. The CDR3 totals 16 residues. With V trimmed by 0 bases and J by 8 bases, 8 bases remained unmatched. CDR3 nucleotides: TGTGCCAGCAGCTTAGCAGGGGGACAGGGTTTGGATGAGCAGTTCTTC. Its protein product is CASSLAGGQGLDEQFF.

V is TRBV5-1 and J is TRBJ2-5, with 12 bases identical to TRBD1. This CDR3 contains 16 residues. With V trimmed by 0 bases and J by 5 bases, 5 bases remained unmatched. Germline CDR1 SGHRS, CDR2 YFSETQ. CDR3 loop: CASSLAGQGAGETQYF. CDR3 DNA: TGCGCCAGCAGCTTGGCGGGACAGGGGGCGGGTGAGACCCAGTACTTC.

The V call is TRBV19, the J call TRBJ1-4; possibly TRBD1 for D (5 bases). The CDR3 extends over 16 amino acids. Germline values: CDR1 LNHDA, CDR2 SQIVND (reference sequence). V lost 5 bases and J 3 bases, leaving 16 bases between the germline ends. CDR3 amino acids: CASSPGTGAANEKLFF. CDR3 DNA: TGTGCCAGTAGTCCTGGGACGGGCGCAGCTAATGAAAAACTGTTTTTT.

The rearrangement joins TRBV30 to TRBJ1-3; D call uncertain. Germline V gene sequence: CDR1 GTSNPN, CDR2 SVGIG (reference sequence). CDR3 size: 11 residues. The V end was cut by 3 bases, the J end by 12 bases, with 12 bases between. CDR3: CAWSQEGYIYF. The CDR3 DNA is TGTGCCTGGAGCCAGGAGGGTTACATATATTTT.

Regarding this clone: Other DNA sequences within the sample encode an identical CDR3. V and J are TRBV30 and TRBJ1-1; tentative D call: TRBD1 (6 bases). This CDR3 comprises 13 residues. V was clipped by 0 bases and J by 1 base, with 6 bases between them. Germline CDR1 GTSNPN, CDR2 SVGIG (reference sequence). DNA for the CDR3: TGTGCCTGGAGTGTAGGGGGGAACACTGAAGCTTTCTTT. This translates into CAWSVGGNTEAFF.

This clone was counted only a few times. Here the CDR3 reads CASSPVYPPYEQYF. The CDR3 bases are TGCGCCAGCAGCCCCGTCTACCCTCCTTACGAGCAGTACTTC. The chain combines TRBV10-1 with TRBJ2-7; D remains ambiguous. V lost 6 bases, J lost 4 bases, and 16 bases lay in between. The CDR3 has 14 residues. Germline-derived CDR1 and CDR2 are WNHNN and SYGVQD (reference sequence).

This clone appeared a single time. The chain carries TRBV7-8 and TRBJ2-7; D may be TRBD1 (5 bases). Germline CDR1 and CDR2: SGHVS and FQNEAQ. The CDR3 has 15 residues. The V and J ends lost 1 base and 0 bases respectively, with 10 bases between them. CDR3: CASSLEGLSSYEQYF. In DNA form, the CDR3 reads TGTGCCAGCAGCTTAGAGGGGCTCTCCTCCTACGAGCAGTACTTC.

This clone has only a few counts. The chain uses TRBV19 and TRBJ1-1; 7 positions match TRBD1. This CDR3 has 14 residues. From germline, CDR1 is LNHDA and CDR2 SQIVND (reference sequence). V shed 4 bases, J shed 4 bases, and the junction held 6 bases outside the gene matches. The DNA of the CDR3 is TGTGCCAGTAGTACAGGGGGGGGGAGCACTGAAGCTTTCTTT. It specifies CASSTGGGSTEAFF.

The table lists this clone with a few counts. The chain couples TRBV14 to TRBJ2-7, with TRBD1 matching 12 bases. The CDR3 has 15 residues. Germline lookup yields CDR1 SGHDN and CDR2 FVKESK. The V segment lost 7 bases and the J segment 5 bases; nucleotides outside the gene matches: 9. CDR3 sequence (DNA): TGTGCCAGCACTAACACCGGGACAGGGGGCGACGAGCAGTACTTC. Translated, it gives CASTNTGTGGDEQYF.

The gene calls are TRBV12-5 and TRBJ2-3, with 8 bases aligning to TRBD2. The CDR3 is 21 residues long. Germline V lookup: CDR1 LGHNT, CDR2 FRNRAP. J gave up 0 bases and V 0 bases, and 17 bases lay outside the gene matches. The CDR3 spells CASGLVLGSGTKASSTDTQYF. The CDR3 DNA reads as TGTGCTAGTGGTTTGGTACTCGGTAGCGGGACAAAAGCCTCTAGCACAGATACGCAGTATTTT.

The rearrangement links TRBV7-6 to TRBJ1-2; tentatively, D is TRBD1 (5 bases). The V gene's germline CDR1 is SGHVS and CDR2 FNYEAQ. V was cut by 1 base and J by 4 bases, with 7 bases left in between. The CDR3 sequence is 13 residues long. The CDR3 is CASSLEQAYGYTF. The CDR3, as DNA: TGTGCCAGCAGCTTAGAACAGGCCTATGGCTACACCTTC.

This CDR3 reads CASSPSFGISVEAFF. Here the CDR3 DNA reads TGTGCCAGCAGTCCCAGCTTTGGGATTTCGGTTGAAGCTTTCTTT. This rearrangement joins TRBV27 to TRBJ1-1; no definite D call. The CDR3 sequence is 15 residues long. Trimming cost V 5 bases and J 7 bases, with 20 bases left between them. CDR1 is MNHEY, CDR2 SMNVEV, per germline (reference sequence).

The chain has TRBV30 and TRBJ2-5, with 9 bases lining up with TRBD1. The J call may be incorrect, as the DNA end agrees better with TRBJ2-7. This CDR3 has 14 residues. Germline loops: CDR1 GTSNPN, CDR2 SVGIG (reference sequence). CDR3 amino acids: CAWASGQGSYEQYF. The DNA of the CDR3 is TGTGCCTGGGCCTCGGGACAGGGTTCCTACGAGCAGTACTTC.

This clone was seen just once. The rearrangement joins TRBV27 to TRBJ2-5, with TRBD1 identical over 12 bases. CDR1 is MNHEY, CDR2 SMNVEV, per germline (reference sequence). The junction had 6 bases not matched to a gene; V was cut back by 5 bases and J by 5 bases. This CDR3 has 15 amino acids. Here the CDR3 DNA reads TGTGCCAGCAGTAGGGGACAGGGGGCTTTTGAGACCCAGTACTTC. Its protein is CASSRGQGAFETQYF.